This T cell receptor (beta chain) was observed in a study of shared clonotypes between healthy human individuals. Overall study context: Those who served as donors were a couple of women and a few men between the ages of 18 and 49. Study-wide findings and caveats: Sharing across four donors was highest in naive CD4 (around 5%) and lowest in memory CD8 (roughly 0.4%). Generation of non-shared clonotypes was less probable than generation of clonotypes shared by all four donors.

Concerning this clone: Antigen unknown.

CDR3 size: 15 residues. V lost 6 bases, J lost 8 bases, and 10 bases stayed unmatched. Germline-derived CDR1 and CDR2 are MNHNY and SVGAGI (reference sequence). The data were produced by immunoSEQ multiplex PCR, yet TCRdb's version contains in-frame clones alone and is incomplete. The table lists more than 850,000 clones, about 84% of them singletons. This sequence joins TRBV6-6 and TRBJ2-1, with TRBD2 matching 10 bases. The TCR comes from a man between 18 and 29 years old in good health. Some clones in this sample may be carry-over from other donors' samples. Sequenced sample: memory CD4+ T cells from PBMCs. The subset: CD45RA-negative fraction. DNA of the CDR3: TGTGCCAGCAGAAAAGCGGGAGGGGGGGGCGATGAGCAGTTCTTC. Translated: CASRKAGGGGDEQFF.